This T cell receptor beta chain comes out of a study of CD8+CD57+ T cells in acquired aplastic anemia. At the level of the study: Sorted cells (CD4+ and CD8+) yielded DNA amounts that averaged approximately 3.2 ug.

Looked up from germline, CDR1 is SNHLY and CDR2 is FYNNEI. CDR3 size: 15 residues. Trimming took 3 bases from V and 4 from J; bases not matched to a gene: 9. TCR beta VDJ and CDR3 were profiled, and genomic DNA was the template. TCRdb analysed the reads with MiXCR anew, one entry per CDR3 protein. In the table there are 400,000 to 600,000 distinct CDR3 sequences, approximately 32% of which are singletons. Patients selected for sequencing had displayed CD8+CD57+ cell expansion by flow cytometry. All patients were therapy-naive when blood was sampled. This chain links TRBV2 with TRBJ2-7; 7 bases map to TRBD2. This receptor was identified in a human donor with aplastic anemia. Sequenced input: sorted CD4+, CD8+, or CD8+CD57+ T cells (not recorded which) from PBMCs. The CDR3 coding sequence is TGTGCCAGCAGTGATTCGGCGGGAGTGTTATACGAGCAGTACTTC. Protein product: CASSDSAGVLYEQYF.